The TCR beta chain under discussion was sequenced for a study of T cells in Graves' hyperthyroidism and ophthalmopathy. Study-wide results and caveats: The model anticipated ophthalmopathy a median 6.5 months pre-onset.

RNA transcripts yielded amplified TCR beta CDR3 regions. The TCR CDR3 first-round RT-PCR relied on the HTBI primer set. TCRdb analysed the multiplex PCR reads with MiXCR anew, one entry per CDR3 protein. Of 800,000 or so distinct CDR3 sequences in the sample, roughly 37% were seen once. There are 13 residues in the CDR3. The V gene's germline CDR1 is KGHDR and CDR2 SFDVKD. A remark on this clonotype: Its antigen is undetermined. A read error is possible here, since a much larger clone lies one base away.

Sequences were obtained from blood. The V and J genes are TRBV24-1 and TRBJ2-7; 7 bases are a match to TRBD1. The receptor's source is a man between 18 and 35 years old with Graves' hyperthyroidism. CDR3 sequence (DNA): TGTGCCGCCAGTGATTCCTGGGGACAGTTGCGGTTCTTC. It codes for CAASDSWGQLRFF.